This T cell receptor beta chain is from a study of blood T cell repertoires in COVID-19 (TCRdb year 2020). Broadly, across the study: Samples from collaborators originated in the United States, Italy and Spain and spanned both the acute and convalescent phases of COVID-19. Subjects who had been exposed to COVID-19, were actively infected with it, or had recovered from it provided the deeply sampled blood TCRbeta repertoires that made up the dataset. The repertoires were released in a freely available public database meant as a resource for research on the immune response to SARS-CoV-2. Where available, HLA class I and class II types were taken from metadata supplied by the sample provider and were not determined by assay-based typing. A de-identified subject ID, COVID-19 status, age in years and sex were almost always included in the sample metadata. The samples were drawn from the first 160 participants of the ongoing ImmuneRACE study and from more than 1,000 subjects provided by 6 global collaborators. The material from the prospective study consisted of cDNA or gDNA derived from T cells, B-cell-depleted T cells, or PBMCs.

Collaborating institutions collected whole blood in K2EDTA tubes following their own protocols. For TCRbeta analysis, collaborator samples were shipped as frozen whole blood, as isolated PBMCs, or as DNA extracted from either sample type. TCRbeta CDR3 regions were amplified from genomic DNA using the immunoSEQ Assay, a bias-controlled multiplex PCR. The original methods were these. Within the assay, amplification of reference gene primers was used to estimate how many nucleated cells each sample contained. To quantify the absolute abundance of each unique TCRbeta CDR3 rearrangement, sequence reads were collapsed and filtered. Productive Simpson clonality was computed per sample as the square root of Simpson's diversity index over productive rearrangements. TCRdb took this table from immuneACCESS and kept in-frame rearrangements with V and J called. Such tables lack part of the clones; where checked against another copy, unresolved V genes explain under half of the gap, and the rest is unexplained. The DNA was the basis for D and trimming; V, J and clone size are from that table. Within this sample are some 80,000 clones, with less than 85% of them counted one time only. The top ten hold approximately 5% of the sample.

To note about this clone: No cognate antigen has been identified for it. Qualities for individual bases were not recorded, and no much larger clone is one base off.

Here is what the overall study found, with its caveats: Clinical and demographic metadata were provided uncurated, with the amount varying by source and participant.

The CDR3 contains 12 residues, cysteine and phenylalanine counted. The read is trimmed to its CDR3 DNA, 36 bases read in frame from base 1. V was cut back by 6 bases and J by 6 bases, leaving a gap of 15 bases between them. The germline V gene gives CDR1 as SQVTM and CDR2 as ANQGSEA. This TCR came from an elderly woman with active or convalescent COVID-19. The sequenced sample consisted of peripheral blood. The chain uses TRBV29-1 and TRBJ2-7; tentative D gene TRBD2, with 6 bases matching. In nucleotide form, the sequence is TGCAGCGTCCAGGTGGTGCGGGGCGAGCAGTACTTC. Its product reads: CSVQVVRGEQYF.